This T cell receptor beta chain was recovered during a study of T cell responses to AZD1222 COVID-19 vaccine. General study points: Baseline seropositives among AZD1222 recipients totaled only six.

There are a few counts of this clone. The antigen remains undetermined. Profiling relied on immunoSEQ multiplex PCR, and the TCRdb table lists in-frame clones only, not all of them. Of around 100,000 clones in the sample, 70% to 90% were seen once. The V end was cut by 2 bases, the J end by 4 bases, with 9 bases between. Germline lookup yields CDR1 LGHNT and CDR2 FRNRAP. The CDR3 has 14 residues. The chain combines TRBV12-5 with TRBJ1-3; D is possibly TRBD1 (6 bases). The material was peripheral blood, obtained on day 0 of AZD1222 vaccination. This TCR came from an adult in good health. CDR3 sequence: CASGLTGSGNTIYF. Here the CDR3 DNA reads TGTGCTAGTGGTTTGACAGGGTCCGGAAACACCATATATTTT. The full variable domain, with the rest looked up from reference TRBV12-5 and TRBJ1-3, is DARVTQTPRHKVTEMGQEVTMRCQPILGHNTVFWYRQTMMQGLELLAYFRNRAPLDDSGMPKDRFSAEMPDATLATLKIQPSEPRDSAVYFCASGLTGSGNTIYFGEGSWLTVV.